This TCR beta chain is from a study of blood T cell repertoires in COVID-19. CDR1 MDHEN and CDR2 SYDVKM come from the germline V gene. CDR3 size: 16 residues. V was cut by 6 bases and J by 4 bases, with 21 bases left in between. Only in-frame clones appear in the TCRdb table, and some are missing; sequencing was by immunoSEQ multiplex PCR. In the table there are under 200,000 clones, approximately 91% of which are singletons. This TCR was sampled from a woman under 30 who had recovered from COVID-19. The material sequenced was PBMCs or T cells enriched from blood (not recorded which). The chain is built from TRBV28 and TRBJ2-5; D may be TRBD1 (5 bases). DNA of the CDR3: TGTGCCAGCAGAACCTTCCGAAGGGGTTTTGGAGAGACCCAGTACTTC. Residues: CASRTFRRGFGETQYF.